This T cell receptor (beta chain) appears in the sequencing data of a study of neoadjuvant anti-PD-1 for oral cavity cancer. Turning to the study itself: Around day 43, patients without progression received a fourth nivolumab dose before surgery.

With respect to this clone: Antigen: not known.

The assay was immunoSEQ multiplex PCR, and TCRdb's table has in-frame clones only and misses some. This table has more than 10,000 clones, under 70% appearing once. Study-wide findings and caveats: Only a few patients per response group were TCR-analyzed; validation needed.

Stated time point: after neoadjuvant nivolumab, at surgical resection. Germline V CDR1 and CDR2: SGHRS, YFSETQ. Trimming stripped 4 bases from V and 3 bases from J, with 11 bases between. This CDR3 comprises 14 residues. The chain links TRBV5-1 to TRBJ1-5, with D tentatively TRBD1 (6 bases). The material was PBMCs, obtained after nivolumab (anti-PD-1) treatment. The TCR sequence derives from a person aged 35-79 years with oral cavity squamous cell carcinoma. The DNA of the CDR3 is TGCGCCAGCAGCGAGGGGGGGACCAATCAGCCCCAGCATTTT. This sequence encodes CASSEGGTNQPQHF.